Following are 5 T cell receptor beta chains from one sample sequenced in a study of cytomegalovirus exposure and HLA in healthy donors. PCR primers comprised 60 Vbeta and 13 Jbeta primers. Clones were sequenced by immunoSEQ multiplex PCR, and TCRdb holds only the in-frame ones, with some missing. The table lists roughly 130,000 clones, 80% of them singletons. Sequenced input: PBMCs. The receptor source for this set is a man aged 25 to 45 in good health and CMV-seronegative.

This clone was seen a handful of times. This chain connects TRBV7-9 to TRBJ2-7; 10 positions match TRBD2. V was pared by 1 base and J by 6 bases, with 6 bases of the junction left unmatched. The CDR3 is 15 amino acids. CDR1 is SEHNR, CDR2 FQNEAQ, per germline (reference sequence). The CDR3 bases are TGTGCCAGCAGCTTAGTTAGCGGGAGGACTATCGAGCAGTACTTC. This translates into CASSLVSGRTIEQYF.

J is TRBJ2-2 and V is TRBV28; 9 nucleotides agree with TRBD2. Germline loops: CDR1 MDHEN, CDR2 SYDVKM. Losses at the gene ends were 4 bases for V and 4 bases for J; bases not matched to a gene: 4. CDR3 length: 15 residues. In nucleotides, the CDR3 is TGTGCCAGCAGTTCTAGCGGGACCCTCACCGGGGAGCTGTTTTTT. Amino acid sequence: CASSSSGTLTGELFF.

This chain uses TRBV5-6 with TRBJ2-2, with a tentative D call TRBD1 (6 bases). The CDR3 has 17 amino acids. V shed 7 bases and J shed 0 bases, with 19 bases lying between them. The germline gives CDR1 SGHDT, CDR2 YYEEEE. DNA of the CDR3: TGTGCCAGCGGCCACCGGACAGATCTTTCGAACACCGGGGAGCTGTTTTTT. Its protein is CASGHRTDLSNTGELFF.

This clone has just one count. This rearrangement joins TRBV28 to TRBJ1-3; 9 bases are a match to TRBD1. From germline, CDR1 is MDHEN and CDR2 SYDVKM. CDR3 length equals 13 residues. The V gene end was trimmed by 9 bases and the J gene end by 4 bases; junction bases not matched to a gene: 4. The CDR3 coding sequence is TGTGCCAGTAGAGACAGGGGGGGAAACACCATATATTTT. Protein sequence: CASRDRGGNTIYF. The variable domain in full, with the rest retrieved from reference TRBV28 and TRBJ1-3, is DVKVTQSSRYLVKRTGEKVFLECVQDMDHENMFWYRQDPGLGLRLIYFSYDVKMKEKGDIPEGYSVSREKKERFSLILESASTNQTSMYLCASRDRGGNTIYFGEGSWLTVV.

The chain combines TRBV11-2 with TRBJ2-5, with D tentatively TRBD2 (6 bases). V was shortened by 5 bases and J by 4 bases, with 17 bases between the two germline ends. Germline loops: CDR1 SGHAT, CDR2 FQNNGV. This CDR3 has 15 amino acids. The CDR3 DNA reads as TGTGCCAGCAGCCGAATAAATTCAGCGGGAGAGACCCAGTACTTC. This encodes CASSRINSAGETQYF.